These T cell receptor beta chains were read from a single sample in a study of blood T cell repertoires in COVID-19. The protocol was immunoSEQ multiplex PCR, while the TCRdb copy is restricted to in-frame clones and leaves out a portion. The data contain about 190,000 clones, about four fifths of them singletons. What was sequenced was PBMCs or T cells enriched from blood (not recorded which). The source is a woman between 25 and 40 years old who had recovered from COVID-19. The conserved cysteine and the conserved F or W are not part of the CDR3 here. Rows may omit the clone size; those that give it use once, few, many or a size class.

size,V,CDR3
medium-sized,TRBV10-2,ASSRTGVSTDTQY
NA,TRBV4-1,ASSQDMGGVTDTQY
NA,TRBV10-3,AISESGREGDGYT
NA,TRBV15,ATRGRGETQY
few,TRBV29-1,SVEEFGRETQY
NA,TRBV6-2/TRBV6-3,ASSYSSFEAF
NA,TRBV6-2/TRBV6-3,ASSYGVWQAKSNQPQH
NA,TRBV11-3,ASSLGGRTDTQY
NA,TRBV27,ASSLGASGIYEQY
NA,TRBV18,ASSPGSEGGYGYT
NA,TRBV7-9,ASSKTLATQY
once,TRBV6-5,ASSSRTGGGQPQH
NA,TRBV18,ASSGTSGTYEQY
many,TRBV7-2,ASSSSTGTEAF
NA,TRBV3-1/TRBV3-2,ASSQGAGVNSPLH
once,TRBV7-2,ASSLRRDYSYETQY
NA,TRBV7-2,ASSQTSGANTGELF
few,TRBV19,ASRMGGLAGAVETQY
once,TRBV2,ASSEGQSTDTQY
NA,TRBV11-2,ASSLDTDREDEKLF
few,TRBV6-5,ASTRAGQPTDTQY
NA,TRBV3-1/TRBV3-2,ASSHPGVLYEQY
many,TRBV19,ASSTTPHSTGELF
NA,TRBV3-1/TRBV3-2,ASSPISGELF
NA,TRBV7-2,ASTPMRNTEAF
many,TRBV6-1,ASSETRTVSGNTIY
NA,TRBV5-3,ARPRNTIY
NA,TRBV5-1,ASSFLAGLSNEQF
NA,TRBV24-1,ATSDALAGGPTTGELF
NA,TRBV12-2,ASRSPGALSGNTIY
NA,TRBV6-5,ASTDRGVSF
NA,TRBV2,ASSGTSGFSGANVLT
NA,TRBV28,ASSRTTSGRPSYEQY
once,TRBV5-1,ASSLTRETQY
many,TRBV21-1,ASSKTQGSSYNEQF
NA,TRBV28,ASSFMDREDGYT